The source of this T cell receptor (beta chain) is a study of cytomegalovirus exposure and HLA in healthy donors. Study outcomes and limitations: TRBV6-2, TRBV6-3 and some other V segments were unresolvable in 87-base-pair reads. Later genetic work tied a missense DCLRE1C variant to beta-chain V and J trimming.

V lost 0 bases, J lost 0 bases, and 10 bases stayed unmatched. Germline CDR1 and CDR2: SGHRS and YFSETQ. The CDR3 is 19 residues long. Remarks on this clone: The antigen remains unidentified.

A multiplex PCR was run with 60 Vbeta primers and 13 Jbeta primers. The assay was immunoSEQ multiplex PCR, and TCRdb's table has in-frame clones only and misses some. The sample has more than 95,000 clones, 81% seen once; the top ten hold roughly 3.9%. The chain uses TRBV5-1 and TRBJ2-1; 9 bases line up with TRBD2. The sample comprised PBMCs. The receptor was derived from a woman aged 25 to 39 in good health and CMV-seronegative. The CDR3 DNA sequence: TGCGCCAGCAGCTTGGAGGCTAGCGGGGACCGGAGCTCCTACAATGAGCAGTTCTTC. Translation: CASSLEASGDRSSYNEQFF.